This T cell receptor (beta chain) was recorded in a study of early T cells in non-severe SARS-CoV-2 infection. This CDR3 region has 13 residues. Germline V gene data show CDR1 as MDHEN and CDR2 as SYDVKM. Trimming cost V 7 bases and J 4 bases, with 14 bases left between them. This clonotype was observed a few times. TCRdb reprocessed the 5' RACE reads with MiXCR, giving one entry per CDR3 protein. The table shows roughly 99,000 distinct CDR3 sequences, with roughly 10% occurring only once. This chain links TRBV28 with TRBJ2-7; D not resolved. The specimen sequenced was whole blood. The TCR originated in an adult who was a healthcare worker with PCR-confirmed SARS-CoV-2 infection or an uninfected control (not recorded which). The CDR3 DNA sequence: TGTGCCAGCACCCTAAGACACCTTTACGAGCAGTACTTC. Amino acid sequence: CASTLRHLYEQYF.